This T cell receptor (beta chain) was captured in a study of T cell responses to AZD1222 COVID-19 vaccine. Study conclusions and caveats: A reported finding is that nearly half of spike-specific TCRs target unmutated variant regions. White British donors predominated, females outnumbered males, and clonal diversity was possibly underestimated. Spike-specific TCR breadth and depth both grew after two AZD1222 doses.

Notes on this clone: Antigen specificity is unknown.

The CDR3 runs 16 residues. V was clipped by 0 bases and J by 3 bases; unmatched bases: 4. CDR1 is MNHEY and CDR2 is SVGAGI in the germline V gene. Some clones are missing from TCRdb's copy, which holds only in-frame ones; the method was immunoSEQ multiplex PCR. The sample yields 83,000 or so clones, about 90% seen once. Sample: peripheral blood, taken 28 days after the second AZD1222 dose. V gene TRBV6-5 combines with J gene TRBJ2-3; 9 nucleotides match TRBD1. This sequence was found in an adult who received the AZD1222 COVID-19 vaccine. The CDR3 coding sequence is TGTGCCAGCAGTTACTCAGGGGGACAGGGAACAGATACGCAGTATTTT. It translates to CASSYSGGQGTDTQYF.